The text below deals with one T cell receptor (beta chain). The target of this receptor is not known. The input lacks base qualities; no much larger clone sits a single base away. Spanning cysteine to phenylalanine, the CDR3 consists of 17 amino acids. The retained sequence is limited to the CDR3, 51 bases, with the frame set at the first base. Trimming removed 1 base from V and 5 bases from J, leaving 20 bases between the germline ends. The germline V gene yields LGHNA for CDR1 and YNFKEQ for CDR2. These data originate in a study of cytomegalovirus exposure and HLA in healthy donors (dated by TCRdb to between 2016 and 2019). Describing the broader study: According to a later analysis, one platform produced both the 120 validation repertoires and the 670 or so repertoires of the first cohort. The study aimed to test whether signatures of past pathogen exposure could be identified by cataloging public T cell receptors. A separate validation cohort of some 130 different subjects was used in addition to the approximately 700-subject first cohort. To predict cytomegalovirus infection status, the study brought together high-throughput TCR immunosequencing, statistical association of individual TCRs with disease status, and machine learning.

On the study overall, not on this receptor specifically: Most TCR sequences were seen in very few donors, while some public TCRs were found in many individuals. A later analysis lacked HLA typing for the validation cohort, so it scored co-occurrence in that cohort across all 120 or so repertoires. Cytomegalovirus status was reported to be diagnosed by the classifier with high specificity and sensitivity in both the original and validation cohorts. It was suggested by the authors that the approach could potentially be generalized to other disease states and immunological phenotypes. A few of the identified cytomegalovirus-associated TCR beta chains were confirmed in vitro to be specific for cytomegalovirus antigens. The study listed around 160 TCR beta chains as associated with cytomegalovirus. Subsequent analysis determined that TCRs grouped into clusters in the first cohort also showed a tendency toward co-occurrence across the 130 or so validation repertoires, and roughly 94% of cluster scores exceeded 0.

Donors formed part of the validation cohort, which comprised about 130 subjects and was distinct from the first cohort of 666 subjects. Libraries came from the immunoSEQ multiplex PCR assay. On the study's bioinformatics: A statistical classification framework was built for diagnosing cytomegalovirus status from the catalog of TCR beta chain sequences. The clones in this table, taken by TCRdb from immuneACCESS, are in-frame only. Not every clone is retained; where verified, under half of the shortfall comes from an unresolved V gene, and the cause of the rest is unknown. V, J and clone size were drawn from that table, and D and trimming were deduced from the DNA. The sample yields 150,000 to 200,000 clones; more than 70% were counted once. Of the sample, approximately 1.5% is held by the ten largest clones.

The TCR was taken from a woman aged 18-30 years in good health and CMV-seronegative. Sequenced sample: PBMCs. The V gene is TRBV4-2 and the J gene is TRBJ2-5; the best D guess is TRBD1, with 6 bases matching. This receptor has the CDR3 CASSQGDTSLVGETQYF. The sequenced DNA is TGTGCCAGCAGCCAAGGGGACACTTCGCTGGTGGGGGAGACCCAGTACTTC.